This TCR beta chain was recovered during a study of blood T cell repertoires in COVID-19. The age range of participants was about 18 to 100 years, with residence in about 25 US areas. Assignments of participants to cohorts depended upon their own reported clinical history. Per the authors' pipeline: Cell counts per sample came from amplifying reference gene primers. Repertoires were generated with immunoSEQ multiplex PCR, while TCRdb's copy carries only in-frame clones and drops some. V, J and clone size were drawn from that table, and D and trimming were deduced from the DNA. The sample lists 250,000 to 300,000 clones; about 90% were seen once. The source is a human donor in a cohort exposed to, infected with or recovered from COVID-19 (not recorded which). The donor label of this sample is uncertain. The sequenced material came from PBMCs or T cells enriched from blood (not recorded which).

The CDR3 protein is CASSHSRGGGAGYTF. The CDR3, as DNA: TGCGCCAGCAGCCACTCTCGGGGGGGCGGCGCAGGCTACACCTTC. This chain connects TRBV4-1 to TRBJ1-2; tentatively, D is TRBD1 (6 bases). With 3 bases removed from V and 8 bases from J, the gap between germline ends came to 19 bases. This CDR3 comprises 15 residues. CDR1 and CDR2 from the germline V gene are MGHRA and YSYEKL.